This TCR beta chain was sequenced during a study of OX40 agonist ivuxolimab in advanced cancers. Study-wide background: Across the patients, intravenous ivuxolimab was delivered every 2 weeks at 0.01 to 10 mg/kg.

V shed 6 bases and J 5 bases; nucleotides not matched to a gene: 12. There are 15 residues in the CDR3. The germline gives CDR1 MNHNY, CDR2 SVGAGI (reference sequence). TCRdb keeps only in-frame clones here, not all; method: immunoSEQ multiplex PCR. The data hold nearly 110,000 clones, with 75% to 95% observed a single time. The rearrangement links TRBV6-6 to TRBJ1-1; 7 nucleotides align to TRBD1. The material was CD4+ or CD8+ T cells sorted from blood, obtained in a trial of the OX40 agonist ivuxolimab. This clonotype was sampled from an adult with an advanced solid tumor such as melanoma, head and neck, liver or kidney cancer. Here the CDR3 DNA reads TGTGCCAGCAGATACGTACAGGGGCGCGGTACTGAAGCTTTCTTT. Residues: CASRYVQGRGTEAFF.